The 16 T cell receptor beta chains presented below share a single source sample, sequenced in a study of cytomegalovirus exposure and HLA in healthy donors. 13 Jbeta primers and 60 Vbeta primers were used for the PCR. TCRdb keeps only in-frame clones here, not all; method: immunoSEQ multiplex PCR. The repertoire holds about 190,000 clones, about 86% seen once, with less than 2% in the top ten. Sequencing was done on a sample of PBMCs. Source of these receptors: a man aged 35 to 55 in good health and CMV-seropositive.

This chain uses TRBV12-5 with TRBJ2-6; a weak D match, TRBD2 (7 bases). The germline gives CDR1 LGHNT, CDR2 FRNRAP. V was cut by 3 bases and J by 0 bases, with 15 bases left in between. There are 18 residues in the CDR3. CDR3 sequence (DNA): TGTGCTAGTGGTTTTTTCCGGGGGGCCCCCTCTGGGGCCAACGTCCTGACTTTC. Translated: CASGFFRGAPSGANVLTF.

This sequence joins TRBV6-1 and TRBJ2-3, with D tentatively TRBD1 (6 bases). Germline V gives CDR1 MNHNS, CDR2 SASEGT. V was cut by 7 bases and J by 0 bases, with 14 bases left in between. CDR3 size: 15 residues. The CDR3 DNA reads as TGTGCCAGCAAGACAGGTGAACATAGCACAGATACGCAGTATTTT. Protein: CASKTGEHSTDTQYF.

The chain has TRBV7-9 and TRBJ2-7; D gene uncertain. This CDR3 comprises 14 residues. V lost 3 bases and J 2 bases, leaving 11 bases between the germline ends. Germline lookup yields CDR1 SEHNR and CDR2 FQNEAQ (reference sequence). CDR3 residues: CASSLLGAPYEQYF. Written as DNA, the CDR3 is TGTGCCAGCAGCTTGCTAGGCGCACCCTACGAGCAGTACTTC.

The chain uses TRBV6-1 and TRBJ2-3; D call uncertain. The germline CDR1 and CDR2 sequences are MNHNS and SASEGT. This CDR3 region has 12 residues. V lost 6 bases and J 6 bases, leaving 10 bases between the germline ends. CDR3 in amino acids: CASRDMSDTQYF. For the CDR3, the DNA is TGTGCCAGCAGAGACATGTCGGATACGCAGTATTTT.

This clone was seen more than once but under ten times. The chain is built from TRBV29-1 and TRBJ2-1, with 10 bases identical to TRBD1. Germline values: CDR1 SQVTM, CDR2 ANQGSEA. The CDR3 is 14 residues long. The trim removed 8 bases at V and 5 bases at J, leaving 9 bases unmatched. As DNA, the CDR3 is TGCAGCCACCGTGGGACAGGGGCCCACAATGAGCAGTTCTTC. Its protein is CSHRGTGAHNEQFF.

The chain employs TRBV27 and TRBJ2-3, with D unclear. The CDR3 is made up of 16 amino acids. Trimming removed 5 bases at V and 5 bases at J, with 20 bases between. Germline V gene lookup returns CDR1 MNHEY and CDR2 SMNVEV (reference sequence). The CDR3 reads CASSQNPSTVVDTQYF. The CDR3 nucleotides are TGTGCCAGCAGTCAGAATCCCAGCACAGTCGTAGATACGCAGTATTTT.

The chain combines TRBV4-3 with TRBJ2-2; 13 bases agree with TRBD2. This CDR3 contains 17 residues. With V trimmed by 0 bases and J by 9 bases, 7 bases remained unmatched. Germline V gene data show CDR1 as LGHNA and CDR2 as YSLEER. The DNA of the CDR3 is TGCGCCAGCAGCCAAGATCGGGGACTAGCGGGAAAAAGGGAGCTGTTTTTT. It yields the protein CASSQDRGLAGKRELFF.

This clone has a handful of counts. The chain uses TRBV10-3 and TRBJ2-6, with 10 bases identical to TRBD1. V lost 0 bases to trimming and J lost 2 bases; unmatched junction nucleotides: 7. The CDR3 runs 19 residues. In germline, CDR1 is ENHRY, CDR2 SYGVKD. CDR3 bases: TGTGCCATCAGTGAGTCTCCCGACAGGGGGCGCGCTGGGGCCAACGTCCTGACTTTC. This translates into CAISESPDRGRAGANVLTF.

Turning to this clone: No conserved phenylalanine or tryptophan is present at the end of the CDR3, so a read error is the likely explanation. The J gene is TRBJ2-7, the V gene TRBV5-1; TRBD2 might be the D (6 bases). This CDR3 region has 14 residues. Between the trimmed V and J ends, which lost 1 base and 9 bases, there was a span of 17 bases. Germline assignment: CDR1 SGHRS and CDR2 YFSETQ. CDR3 residues: CASSLRETNIRQYL. The CDR3 coding sequence is TGCGCCAGCAGCTTGCGGGAGACGAATATAAGGCAGTACCTC.

The chain carries TRBV29-1 and TRBJ2-1; 7 nucleotides align to TRBD1. The V and J ends lost 5 bases and 5 bases, in that order; junction bases with no gene match: 3. In germline, CDR1 is SQVTM, CDR2 ANQGSEA. CDR3 length: 12 amino acids. CDR3 sequence reads: CSVLGQNNEQFF. The CDR3 bases are TGCAGCGTTCTGGGACAGAACAATGAGCAGTTCTTC.

The rearrangement joins TRBV6-5 to TRBJ2-2, with D possibly TRBD1 on 5 matching bases. V lost 5 bases and J lost 0, with 10 bases in between. The CDR3 consists of 15 residues. Germline CDR1 and CDR2: MNHEY and SVGAGI. In nucleotides, the CDR3 is TGTGCCAGCAGTCTCTTAGGGGCGAACACCGGGGAGCTGTTTTTT. Amino acids: CASSLLGANTGELFF.

This clone came up once. The J gene is TRBJ1-6, the V gene TRBV6-5, with a possible D match to TRBD1 (5 bases). This CDR3 contains 15 residues. Trimming removed 3 bases from V and 7 bases from J, with 13 bases in between. Germline values: CDR1 MNHEY, CDR2 SVGAGI. The CDR3: CASSYRQQANSPLHF. CDR3 sequence (DNA): TGTGCCAGCAGTTATCGTCAACAGGCCAATTCACCCCTCCACTTT.

The J gene is TRBJ2-1, the V gene TRBV6-5; 7 nucleotides agree with TRBD2. There are 16 residues in the CDR3. Germline-derived CDR1 and CDR2 are MNHEY and SVGAGI. Germline trimming cut 0 bases from V and 8 bases from J; bases unmatched to any gene: 10. The CDR3 protein is CASSYSREGLSDEQFF. CDR3 nucleotide sequence: TGTGCCAGCAGTTACTCTAGGGAGGGCTTAAGTGATGAGCAGTTCTTC.

The V gene is TRBV7-2, the J gene TRBJ1-5; D possibly corresponds to TRBD1 (5 bases). The V and J ends lost 4 bases and 6 bases respectively, with 10 bases between them. CDR3 size: 13 residues. CDR1 is SGHTA, CDR2 FQGNSA, per germline. CDR3 bases: TGTGCCAGCAGCTGGGGGGGTACTCAGCCCCAGCATTTT. Translation: CASSWGGTQPQHF.

The chain uses TRBV18 and TRBJ2-6, with 8 bases fitting TRBD1. The CDR3 has 19 residues. From germline, CDR1 is KGHSH and CDR2 LQKENI. Trimming cost V 1 base and J 0 bases; bases outside gene matches: 8. CDR3 sequence: CASSPLAGQGPSGANVLTF. In nucleotides, the CDR3 is TGTGCCAGCTCACCACTGGCTGGACAGGGTCCCTCTGGGGCCAACGTCCTGACTTTC.

The genes are TRBV5-4 and TRBJ2-6; no reliable D call. Trimming took 8 bases from V and 1 from J, leaving 13 bases between them. Germline V gene data show CDR1 as SGHNT and CDR2 as YYREEE (reference sequence). The CDR3 runs to 15 residues. The CDR3 DNA sequence: TGTGCCAGTGATGTGCCTATGTCTGGGGCCAACGTCCTGACTTTC. It specifies CASDVPMSGANVLTF.